This entry lists 11 T cell receptor beta chains sequenced from one sample in a study of cytomegalovirus exposure and HLA in healthy donors. Use of 60 Vbeta and 13 Jbeta primers characterized the PCR. The table came from immunoSEQ multiplex PCR; TCRdb's copy has only in-frame clones and leaves some out. Of approximately 160,000 clones in the sample, 68% are singletons; the top ten hold less than 1.5%. Material: PBMCs. The receptors were sampled from a man aged 45 to 65 in good health and CMV-seronegative.

The J gene is TRBJ1-2, the V gene TRBV5-1, with D perhaps TRBD1 (6 bases). Germline CDR1 and CDR2: SGHRS and YFSETQ. The CDR3 sequence is 12 residues long. Trimming removed 6 bases from V and 8 bases from J, with 14 bases in between. DNA of the CDR3: TGCGCCAGCAACGGGCAGGGGAGAGGCTACACCTTC. As protein: CASNGQGRGYTF.

This clone occurred once. V is TRBV5-6 and J is TRBJ2-1; 11 bases map to TRBD2. Trimming cost V 2 bases and J 4 bases; bases outside gene matches: 11. Per the germline V gene, CDR1 is SGHDT and CDR2 is YYEEEE. This CDR3 spans 18 amino acids. In DNA, the CDR3 is TGTGCCAGCAGCTTAGCCCTAGCGGGGGGAGTAGCGTACAATGAGCAGTTCTTC. It yields the protein CASSLALAGGVAYNEQFF.

The chain carries TRBV5-1 and TRBJ2-3; D possibly corresponds to TRBD2 (6 bases). The V end lost 3 bases, the J end lost 1 base, and 15 bases lay between the germline ends. Germline V gene sequence: CDR1 SGHRS, CDR2 YFSETQ. The CDR3 loop spans 16 amino acids. CDR3 bases: TGCGCCAGCAGCTCCCCGGGGAGGTCTGGCACAGATACGCAGTATTTT. Protein product: CASSSPGRSGTDTQYF.

The V and J genes are TRBV7-9 and TRBJ2-1; 11 bases align to TRBD2. The CDR3 sequence is 15 residues long. Unmatched junction bases numbered 8, after V lost 6 bases and J lost 7 bases. CDR1 SEHNR and CDR2 FQNEAQ come from the germline V gene (reference sequence). The CDR3 DNA reads TGTGCCAGCAGATCTAGCGGGGGGTCGTATAATGAGCAGTTCTTC. It translates to CASRSSGGSYNEQFF.

The chain uses TRBV14 and TRBJ2-3; 10 bases match TRBD2. CDR1 and CDR2 from the germline V gene are SGHDN and FVKESK. V shed 1 base, J shed 5 bases, and the junction held 9 bases outside the gene matches. The CDR3 is 17 amino acids. The CDR3 sequence is CASSQVKTSGAVDTQYF. In DNA, the CDR3 is TGTGCCAGCAGCCAAGTAAAAACTAGCGGGGCGGTAGATACGCAGTATTTT.

This rearrangement joins TRBV7-3 to TRBJ2-3, with 7 positions matching TRBD2. The ends lost 5 bases at V and 2 bases at J; junction bases unmatched: 4. Germline CDR1 reads SGHTA; CDR2 reads FQGTGA. The CDR3 loop spans 14 amino acids. CDR3: CASSQGGYTDTQYF. As DNA, the CDR3 is TGTGCCAGCAGCCAGGGAGGGTACACAGATACGCAGTATTTT.

The V and J genes are TRBV19 and TRBJ2-7, with D unresolved. The CDR3 has 14 amino acids. CDR1 is LNHDA and CDR2 is SQIVND in the germline V gene (reference sequence). Trimming took 5 bases from V and 1 from J, leaving 12 bases between them. The CDR3 DNA sequence: TGTGCCAGTAGTTTATCCCTGGCTTCCTACGAGCAGTACTTC. Translated: CASSLSLASYEQYF.

V is TRBV6-6 and J is TRBJ2-6; a weak D match, TRBD1 (5 bases). This CDR3 has 16 amino acids. Germline assignment: CDR1 MNHNY and CDR2 SVGAGI (reference sequence). The V gene lost 0 bases and the J gene lost 4 bases, with 10 bases spanning the gap. The CDR3 region is CASSYSVGAGANVLTF. DNA of the CDR3: TGTGCCAGCAGTTACTCGGTAGGGGCAGGGGCCAACGTCCTGACTTTC.

The J gene is TRBJ2-2, the V gene TRBV4-1; 7 bases fit TRBD2. CDR1 and CDR2 (germline): MGHRA, YSYEKL. The length of the CDR3 is 18 residues. The V and J ends lost 2 bases and 4 bases, in that order; junction bases with no gene match: 13. The CDR3 here is CASSQLPSGGLFTGELFF. The CDR3 region has the DNA TGCGCCAGCAGCCAACTCCCCTCGGGGGGTCTTTTCACCGGGGAGCTGTTTTTT.

The DNA for the CDR3 is TGCAGCGCCGAGGGGGACAGGGCTAACACTGAAGCTTTCTTT. Protein sequence: CSAEGDRANTEAFF. V is TRBV29-1 and J is TRBJ1-1; 9 nucleotides agree with TRBD1. V was clipped by 7 bases and J by 2 bases; unmatched bases: 8. CDR3 length: 14 amino acids. Germline V gives CDR1 SQVTM, CDR2 ANQGSEA.

The chain links TRBV18 to TRBJ1-1, with D maybe TRBD1 (5 bases). Trimming took off 1 base at V and 1 base at J, with 10 bases between the two ends. The CDR3 spans 15 residues. Germline assignment: CDR1 KGHSH and CDR2 LQKENI. The CDR3 region has the DNA TGTGCCAGCTCACCACGGGTCAGGGAGAACACTGAAGCTTTCTTT. Amino acids: CASSPRVRENTEAFF.